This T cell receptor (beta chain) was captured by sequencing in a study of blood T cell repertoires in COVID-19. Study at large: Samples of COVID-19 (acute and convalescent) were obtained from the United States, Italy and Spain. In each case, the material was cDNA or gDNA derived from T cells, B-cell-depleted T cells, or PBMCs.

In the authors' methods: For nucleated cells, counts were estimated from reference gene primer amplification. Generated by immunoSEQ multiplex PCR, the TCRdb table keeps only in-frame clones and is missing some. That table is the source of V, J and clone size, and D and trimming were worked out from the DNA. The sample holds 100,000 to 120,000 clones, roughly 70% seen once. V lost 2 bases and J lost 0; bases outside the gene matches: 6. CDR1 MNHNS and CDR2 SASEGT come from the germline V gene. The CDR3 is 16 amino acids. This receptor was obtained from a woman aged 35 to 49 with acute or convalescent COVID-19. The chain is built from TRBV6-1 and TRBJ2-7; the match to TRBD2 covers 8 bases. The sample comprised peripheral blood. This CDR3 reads CASSEREAGVSYEQYF. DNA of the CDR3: TGTGCCAGCAGTGAAAGGGAAGCGGGGGTCTCCTACGAGCAGTACTTC.